Below, 14 T cell receptor beta chains from the same sample are listed, as sequenced in a study of cytomegalovirus exposure and HLA in healthy donors. This table comes from immunoSEQ multiplex PCR, and its TCRdb copy is limited to in-frame clones, with some not included. The profile covers about 360,000 clones, with around 86% appearing a single time and under 0.95% taken by the ten largest. Sample: PBMCs. The receptor set was obtained from a woman aged 18-35 years in good health and CMV-seronegative.

The chain carries TRBV4-1 and TRBJ2-5; 9 bases line up with TRBD2. The germline gives CDR1 MGHRA, CDR2 YSYEKL. J gave up 5 bases and V 2 bases, and 6 bases lay outside the gene matches. The CDR3 spans 15 residues. CDR3 DNA: TGCGCCAGCAGCCAATGGGGCGGGGGGGATGAGACCCAGTACTTC. This encodes CASSQWGGGDETQYF.

The chain recombines TRBV6-6 with TRBJ1-6; 7 bases are a match to TRBD1. Germline V gene sequence: CDR1 MNHNY, CDR2 SVGAGI (reference sequence). The CDR3 has 15 amino acids. The V gene end was trimmed by 6 bases and the J gene end by 5 bases; junction bases not matched to a gene: 7. The CDR3 spells CASRMTGTDNSPLHF. CDR3 coding DNA: TGTGCCAGCAGGATGACAGGGACGGATAATTCACCCCTCCACTTT.

The chain recombines TRBV19 with TRBJ2-1; 8 positions agree with TRBD2. The CDR3 spans 13 residues. The V gene's germline CDR1 is LNHDA and CDR2 SQIVND (reference sequence). The J segment lost 7 bases and the V segment lost 3 bases, leaving 2 bases of the junction unmatched. CDR3 bases: TGTGCCAGTAGTATCCAGCGGGAGAATGAGCAGTTCTTC. It codes for CASSIQRENEQFF. The entire variable domain, with the rest obtained from reference TRBV19 and TRBJ2-1, is as follows: DGGITQSPKYLFRKEGQNVTLSCEQNLNHDAMYWYRQDPGQGLRLIYYSQIVNDFQKGDIAEGYSVSREKKESFPLTVTSAQKNPTAFYLCASSIQRENEQFFGPGTRLTVL.

The CDR3 coding sequence is TGCGCCAGCAGGGGCATTGGGGCGACGAGCACAGATACGCAGTATTTT. Translated: CASRGIGATSTDTQYF. This chain connects TRBV5-1 to TRBJ2-3; D perhaps matches TRBD1 (5 bases). This CDR3 has 16 residues. Trimming took off 5 bases at V and 0 bases at J, with 16 bases between the two ends. Germline assignment: CDR1 SGHRS and CDR2 YFSETQ.

The chain employs TRBV4-1 and TRBJ1-4; the match to TRBD1 covers 7 bases. V dropped 2 bases and J dropped 2; count of bases not matched to a gene: 8. CDR3 length equals 17 residues. Looked up from germline, CDR1 is MGHRA and CDR2 is YSYEKL. CDR3 residues: CASSQKHQGGTNEKLFF. DNA for the CDR3: TGCGCCAGCAGCCAAAAACACCAGGGGGGCACTAATGAAAAACTGTTTTTT.

This clone showed up just once. The chain carries TRBV7-8 and TRBJ1-2, with a tentative D call TRBD1 (6 bases). Trimming stripped 6 bases from V and 6 bases from J, with 14 bases between. The length of the CDR3 is 13 residues. The germline CDR1 and CDR2 sequences are SGHVS and FQNEAQ. The CDR3 bases are TGTGCCAGCAGGCCTAATACAGGGCATGGCTACACCTTC. It yields the protein CASRPNTGHGYTF.

In DNA, the CDR3 is TGCGCCAGCAGCCAAGATTGGAGTAGCGGGAGGGCCGGCGAGCAGTACTTC. Its translation: CASSQDWSSGRAGEQYF. The J gene is TRBJ2-7, the V gene TRBV4-1; 11 nucleotides match TRBD2. The CDR3 spans 17 residues. Trimming cost V 0 bases and J 6 bases; bases outside gene matches: 10. Germline values: CDR1 MGHRA, CDR2 YSYEKL.

The genes are TRBV9 and TRBJ1-2; D is unclear. The length of the CDR3 is 14 residues. Trimming removed 4 bases at V and 0 bases at J, with 10 bases between. Germline assignment: CDR1 SGDLS and CDR2 YYNGEE. CDR3 DNA: TGTGCCAGCAGCCACCGGCGGGCTAACTATGGCTACACCTTC. This encodes CASSHRRANYGYTF. Looking up the rest from reference TRBV9 and TRBJ1-2 gives the full variable domain: DSGVTQTPKHLITATGQRVTLRCSPRSGDLSVYWYQQSLDQGLQFLIQYYNGEERAKGNILERFSAQQFPDLHSELNLSSLELGDSALYFCASSHRRANYGYTFGSGTRLTVV.

V and J are TRBV15 and TRBJ2-3; a weak D match, TRBD1 (6 bases). The CDR3 is 18 amino acids. Trimming left V 1 base short and J 2 bases short, with 19 bases between. Germline CDR1 reads LNHNV; CDR2 reads YYDKDF (reference sequence). The CDR3 is CATSRGHVGRDITDTQYF. CDR3 nucleotide sequence: TGTGCCACCAGCAGAGGCCACGTGGGACGGGACATCACAGATACGCAGTATTTT.

V and J are TRBV7-9 and TRBJ2-7, with 10 nucleotides matching TRBD1. Trimming at V came to 3 bases and at J to 8 bases, leaving 7 bases not matched to a gene. This CDR3 has 14 amino acids. The germline gives CDR1 SEHNR, CDR2 FQNEAQ (reference sequence). DNA of the CDR3: TGTGCCAGCAGCTTCCGGGACAGGGGTTTCAAGCAGTACTTC. Residues: CASSFRDRGFKQYF.

This chain links TRBV5-6 with TRBJ2-7, with D tentatively TRBD1 (5 bases). The CDR3 is 16 amino acids. Germline CDR1 SGHDT, CDR2 YYEEEE. Between the trimmed V and J ends, which lost 5 bases and 1 base, there was a span of 19 bases. CDR3 region: CASSFLQGKTSYEQYF. The DNA of the CDR3 is TGTGCCAGCAGTTTCCTTCAGGGAAAAACTTCCTACGAGCAGTACTTC. The whole variable domain, filled in from reference TRBV5-6 and TRBJ2-7, reads DAGVTQSPTHLIKTRGQQVTLRCSPKSGHDTVSWYQQALGQGPQFIFQYYEEEERQRGNFPDRFSGHQFPNYSSELNVNALLLGDSALYLCASSFLQGKTSYEQYFGPGTRLTVT.

As concerns this clone: One end of the junction is discordant with germline, which a read error may explain. The J gene is TRBJ2-3, the V gene TRBV7-2; 7 positions agree with TRBD2. CDR1 SGHTA and CDR2 FQGNSA come from the germline V gene. The CDR3 is 13 amino acids. DNA of the CDR3: TGTGCCAGCAGCGCCAGTCGGCGGCGGGAGCTGGATTTT. Translation gives CASSASRRRELDF.

The chain uses TRBV9 and TRBJ1-6; 9 bases match TRBD1. Per the germline V gene, CDR1 is SGDLS and CDR2 is YYNGEE. This CDR3 is built from 14 residues. The ends lost 3 bases at V and 7 bases at J; junction bases unmatched: 2. CDR3 DNA sequence: TGTGCCAGCAGCGCCGGGACAGGGAATTCACCCCTCCACTTT. Translating it yields CASSAGTGNSPLHF.

This sequence joins TRBV10-2 and TRBJ1-3; 10 nucleotides line up with TRBD1. Germline-derived CDR1 and CDR2 are WSHSY and SAAADI. This CDR3 is 16 amino acids long. This CDR3 is CASRPGTGVSGNTIYF. Here the CDR3 DNA reads TGCGCAAGCCGGCCCGGGACAGGGGTCTCTGGAAACACCATATATTTT.